A single sample gave rise to the 15 T cell receptor beta chains below, sequenced in a study of T and B cells in COVID-19 patients. Blood genomic DNA input for TRB amplification was about 220-500 ng. BIOMED2 TRB-A/B primer pools were used in multiplex TRB PCR. TCRdb used MiXCR to reprocess the multiplex PCR reads, holding one entry per CDR3 protein. Of a few thousand distinct CDR3 sequences detected, about 22% appear once; the ten largest clones hold around 10%. Source material: blood. The receptor source for this set is a human donor with active COVID-19.

Within the sample, this clonotype is medium-sized (0.01 to 0.1%). The gene calls are TRBV19 and TRBJ1-5; D possibly corresponds to TRBD1 (5 bases). Germline loops: CDR1 LNHDA, CDR2 SQIVND (reference sequence). The CDR3 is 16 residues long. The germline V and J ends were trimmed by 7 bases and 5 bases, with 21 bases remaining between them. Here the CDR3 DNA reads TGTGCCAGTACCCTAAAGGAGGGGCGACCAGATCAGCCCCAGCATTTT. Translated: CASTLKEGRPDQPQHF.

The CDR3, as DNA: TGTGCCAGTACCCTGACTAGCGGGAGGAACAATGAGCAGTTCTTC. Its translation is CASTLTSGRNNEQFF. The genes are TRBV19 and TRBJ2-1; 13 positions match TRBD2. The CDR3 has 15 amino acids. V shed 7 bases and J 5 bases; nucleotides not matched to a gene: 5. Germline lookup yields CDR1 LNHDA and CDR2 SQIVND (reference sequence).

The rearrangement uses TRBV19 and TRBJ2-7; 11 nucleotides match TRBD1. The CDR3 is 15 residues long. V dropped 5 bases and J dropped 3; count of bases not matched to a gene: 6. The germline gives CDR1 LNHDA, CDR2 SQIVND (reference sequence). CDR3 in DNA: TGTGCCAGTAGTGCACGGACAGGGGGCCTCTACGAGCAGTACTTC. It encodes CASSARTGGLYEQYF.

In its sample, this clonotype is medium-sized. The chain employs TRBV5-4 and TRBJ1-2; TRBD1 might be the D (5 bases). V gave up 4 bases and J gave up 0 bases, with 13 bases separating them. Germline lookup yields CDR1 SGHNT and CDR2 YYREEE (reference sequence). This CDR3 has 15 amino acids. CDR3 region: CASSPWDRPNYGYTF. For the CDR3, the DNA is TGTGCCAGCAGCCCATGGGACCGACCTAACTATGGCTACACCTTC.

Sample share makes this clonotype medium-sized. The rearrangement joins TRBV6-5 to TRBJ2-7; TRBD2 matches at 8 bases. V trimming: 2 bases; J trimming: 2 bases; junction bases outside the gene matches: 14. Germline V gives CDR1 MNHEY, CDR2 SVGAGI. CDR3 size: 18 residues. The CDR3 DNA sequence: TGTGCCAGCAGTTACCAGGGCCCGGGTAGCGGGATTACCTACGAGCAGTACTTC. This gives the protein CASSYQGPGSGITYEQYF.

This clonotype showed up just a few times. The chain has TRBV4-3 and TRBJ2-7; 11 bases agree with TRBD2. V shed 0 bases and J 3 bases; nucleotides not matched to a gene: 10. The CDR3 has 18 amino acids. Germline loops: CDR1 LGHNA, CDR2 YSLEER. In DNA form, the CDR3 reads TGCGCCAGCAGCCAAGACCTAGCGGGAGGTCTCCTAAACTACGAGCAGTACTTC. It is translated as CASSQDLAGGLLNYEQYF.

This clonotype was counted many times. This chain links TRBV27 with TRBJ1-1, with D possibly being TRBD1 (6 bases). Deletions cut 8 bases from V and 1 base from J, with 14 bases between. Germline V gene lookup returns CDR1 MNHEY and CDR2 SMNVEV (reference sequence). The CDR3 totals 14 residues. The CDR3 DNA follows: TGTGCCAGCTCCTACAGGGATTCGAACACTGAAGCTTTCTTT. Translated: CASSYRDSNTEAFF.

This clonotype counts as medium-sized. The DNA for the CDR3 is TGTGCCTGGAGTGGTCTGGGGAATGAGCAGTTCTTC. The encoded protein is CAWSGLGNEQFF. V gene TRBV30 combines with J gene TRBJ2-1; D is unclear. CDR3 size: 12 residues. Trimming shortened V by 1 base and J by 7 bases, and 8 bases separated the two germline ends. Per germline, CDR1 GTSNPN and CDR2 SVGIG (reference sequence).

By share, this clonotype counts as medium-sized. The V call is TRBV6-2 or TRBV6-3, the J call TRBJ2-2; TRBD2 matches at 8 bases. The V gene end was trimmed by 6 bases and the J gene end by 5 bases; junction bases not matched to a gene: 8. The V gene's germline CDR1 is MNHEY and CDR2 SVGEGT. CDR3 size: 15 residues. The CDR3 DNA sequence: TGTGCCAGCAGGTCGACTAGCGTAGAAACCGGGGAGCTGTTTTTT. Encoded protein: CASRSTSVETGELFF.

In its sample, this clonotype ranks as large. Here the CDR3 DNA reads TGTGCCAGCGCCAGGGTGGTACAAGAGACCCAGTACTTC. Its protein product is CASARVVQETQYF. The chain uses TRBV27 and TRBJ2-5, with a possible D match to TRBD1 (5 bases). This CDR3 is built from 13 residues. V lost 8 bases and J 2 bases, leaving 12 bases between the germline ends. Germline CDR1 is MNHEY and CDR2 is SMNVEV (reference sequence).

There are a few counts of this clonotype. The CDR3 region is CASSQAVGGANVLTF. The CDR3 region has the DNA TGTGCCAGCAGCCAAGCAGTTGGGGGGGCCAACGTCCTGACTTTC. This rearrangement joins TRBV14 to TRBJ2-6; the D is unclear. Looked up from germline, CDR1 is SGHDN and CDR2 is FVKESK. V was clipped by 1 base and J by 4 bases, with 8 bases between them. The CDR3 is 15 residues long. Supplemented by reference TRBV14 and TRBJ2-6, the full variable domain reads EAGVTQFPSHSVIEKGQTVTLRCDPISGHDNLYWYRRVMGKEIKFLLHFVKESKQDESGMPNNRFLAERTGGTYSTLKVQPAELEDSGVYFCASSQAVGGANVLTFGAGSRLTVL.

By its share, this clonotype is medium-sized. The CDR3 region has the DNA TGTGCCAGCAGCCGAGGCGGGGCCGCCTCCTACGAGCAGTACTTC. Translation gives CASSRGGAASYEQYF. The J gene is TRBJ2-7, the V gene TRBV6-1, with TRBD2 as a possible D gene (6 bases). Per germline, CDR1 MNHNS and CDR2 SASEGT. The CDR3 covers 15 residues. The V gene lost 6 bases and the J gene lost 0 bases, with 15 bases spanning the gap.

The V and J genes are TRBV29-1 and TRBJ1-1; the match to TRBD1 covers 8 bases. This CDR3 is 13 amino acids long. Germline values: CDR1 SQVTM, CDR2 ANQGSEA. Germline trimming cut 7 bases from V and 0 bases from J; bases unmatched to any gene: 4. In nucleotides, the CDR3 is TGCAGCGCCCGGACAGGGTTGAACACTGAAGCTTTCTTT. Amino acid sequence: CSARTGLNTEAFF.

This clonotype turned up a few times. The chain joins TRBV28 to TRBJ2-1; TRBD1 agrees at 11 bases. Germline V gene lookup returns CDR1 MDHEN and CDR2 SYDVKM. The CDR3 is made up of 15 amino acids. V gave up 5 bases and J gave up 7 bases; unmatched junction bases: 7. CDR3 sequence reads: CASSLIGTGGNEQFF. As DNA, the CDR3 is TGTGCCAGCAGTCTAATCGGGACAGGGGGAAATGAGCAGTTCTTC.

The rearrangement uses TRBV10-3 and TRBJ1-3, with 7 positions matching TRBD1. With 4 bases clipped from V and 4 bases from J, the junction kept 7 bases outside the gene matches. The CDR3 sequence is 15 residues long. Germline values: CDR1 ENHRY, CDR2 SYGVKD. The CDR3 DNA is TGTGCCATCAGTGCTGCAGCGGGACAGGGAAACACCATATATTTT. Its translation is CAISAAAGQGNTIYF.